This entry lists 9 T cell receptor beta chains sequenced from one sample in a study of regulatory T cells in long-lasting Graves disease. Relying on iRepertoire HTBI primers and Arm-PCR of CDR3 regions, the team built TCR beta libraries. TCRdb re-called the multiplex PCR reads through MiXCR, storing one row per CDR3 protein. The sample consists of more than 450,000 distinct CDR3 sequences, 12% of them appearing once. Stated time point: newly diagnosed GD, antithyroid drugs for less than 3 months. Extracted RNA from PBMCs served as the source of the TCR library. These data were likewise used in another study, on T cells in Graves' hyperthyroidism and ophthalmopathy.

This specimen was peripheral blood mononuclear cells (PBMCs), taken at new diagnosis, from a patient treated with antithyroid drugs. The receptors originated from a woman aged 30 to 39 with Graves disease.

This clonotype was recorded a few times. The V and J genes are TRBV9 and TRBJ2-3; the match to TRBD2 covers 12 bases. Germline CDR1 reads SGDLS; CDR2 reads YYNGEE. Germline trimming cut 1 base from V and 4 bases from J; bases unmatched to any gene: 1. This CDR3 has 15 residues. The CDR3 is CASSVLAGGADTQYF. The CDR3, as DNA: TGTGCCAGCAGCGTACTAGCGGGAGGGGCAGATACGCAGTATTTT.

A remark on this clonotype: A much more abundant neighbour one base away suggests this may be a read error. The chain has TRBV11-1 and TRBJ2-1; D not resolved. The CDR3 length is 15 residues. CDR1 is SGHAT, CDR2 FQDESV, per germline (reference sequence). CDR3 region: CASTKLASSYNEHFF. The DNA for the CDR3 is TGTGCCAGCACCAAATTAGCAAGCTCCTACAATGAGCACTTCTTC.

This rearrangement joins TRBV19 to TRBJ2-1; D is uncertain. Germline loops: CDR1 LNHDA, CDR2 SQIVND (reference sequence). This CDR3 comprises 12 residues. V was shortened by 6 bases and J by 7 bases, with 10 bases between the two germline ends. Here the CDR3 reads CASRRARNEQFF. CDR3 DNA sequence: TGTGCCAGTAGAAGGGCCAGGAATGAGCAGTTCTTC.

This clonotype has at least ten counts. This chain connects TRBV28 to TRBJ2-7; possible D gene TRBD1, 6 bases. Trimming shortened V by 4 bases and J by 6 bases, and 13 bases separated the two germline ends. This CDR3 contains 13 residues. Germline loops: CDR1 MDHEN, CDR2 SYDVKM. The CDR3 DNA sequence: TGTGCCAGCAGTTACGGGACACACTCCGAGCAGTACTTC. It codes for CASSYGTHSEQYF.

This clonotype has at least ten counts. The chain recombines TRBV6-1 with TRBJ2-5; TRBD1 matches at 8 bases. Germline V lookup: CDR1 MNHNS, CDR2 SASEGT. The CDR3 runs 15 residues. After removal of 10 bases from V and 0 bases from J, the junction contained 10 bases not matched to a gene. CDR3 region: CAIASDREYQETQYF. CDR3 coding DNA: TGTGCCATCGCCTCGGACAGGGAATACCAAGAGACCCAGTACTTC.

This clonotype turned up a few times. The chain is built from TRBV9 and TRBJ2-7; D is ambiguous. Germline CDR1 reads SGDLS; CDR2 reads YYNGEE. CDR3 size: 15 residues. V lost 4 bases and J lost 2, with 16 bases in between. CDR3 sequence (DNA): TGTGCCAGCAGCACCTACAGCAATTCTGCCTACGAGCAGTACTTC. Its translation: CASSTYSNSAYEQYF.

This clonotype showed up many times. The chain is built from TRBV11-2 and TRBJ1-1, with 8 bases aligning to TRBD1. V was clipped by 1 base and J by 5 bases; unmatched bases: 6. Germline lookup yields CDR1 SGHAT and CDR2 FQNNGV. The length of the CDR3 is 15 residues. The CDR3 here is CASSLGTGLGTEAFF. For the CDR3, the DNA is TGTGCCAGCAGCTTAGGGACAGGGCTCGGAACTGAAGCTTTCTTT.

The gene calls are TRBV11-2 and TRBJ1-2; 7 nucleotides match TRBD1. CDR1 SGHAT and CDR2 FQNNGV come from the germline V gene. The CDR3 covers 14 residues. V lost 5 bases, J lost 7 bases, and 10 bases stayed unmatched. The chain's CDR3 is CASSRDRVEGGYTF. CDR3 sequence (DNA): TGTGCCAGCAGCCGAGACAGGGTCGAAGGTGGCTACACCTTC.

This clonotype was seen repeatedly, ten times or more. The chain is built from TRBV27 and TRBJ2-7, with 7 bases that match TRBD2. V shed 5 bases, J shed 0 bases, and the junction held 10 bases outside the gene matches. The CDR3 extends over 16 amino acids. Germline loops: CDR1 MNHEY, CDR2 SMNVEV (reference sequence). The CDR3 nucleotides read TGTGCCAGCAGTCTAGGGGCTAGCGGTGTCTCCTACGAGCAGTACTTC. Encoded protein: CASSLGASGVSYEQYF.